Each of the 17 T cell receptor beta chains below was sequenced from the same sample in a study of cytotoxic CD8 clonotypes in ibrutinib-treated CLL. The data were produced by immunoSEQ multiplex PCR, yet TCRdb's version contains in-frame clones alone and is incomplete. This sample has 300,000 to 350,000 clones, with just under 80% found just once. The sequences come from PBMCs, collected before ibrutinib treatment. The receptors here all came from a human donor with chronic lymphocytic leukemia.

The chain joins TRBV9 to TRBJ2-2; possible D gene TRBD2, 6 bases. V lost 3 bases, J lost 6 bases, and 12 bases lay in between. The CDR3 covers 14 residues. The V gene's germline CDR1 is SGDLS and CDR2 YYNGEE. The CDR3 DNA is TGTGCCAGCAGCGCCACACTAGCCCCCGGGGAGCTGTTTTTT. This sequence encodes CASSATLAPGELFF.

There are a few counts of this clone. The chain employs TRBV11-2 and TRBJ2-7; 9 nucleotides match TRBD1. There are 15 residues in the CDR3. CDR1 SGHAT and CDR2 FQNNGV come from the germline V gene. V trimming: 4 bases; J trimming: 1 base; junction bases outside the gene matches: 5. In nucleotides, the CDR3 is TGTGCCAGCAGCTCCGGGACAGGGTGGTCCTACGAGCAGTACTTC. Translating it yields CASSSGTGWSYEQYF.

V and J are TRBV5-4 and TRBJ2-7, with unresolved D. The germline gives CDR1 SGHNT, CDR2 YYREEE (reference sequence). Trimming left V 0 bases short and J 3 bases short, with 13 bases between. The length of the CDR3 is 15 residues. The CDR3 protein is CASSLVPRANYEQYF. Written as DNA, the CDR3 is TGTGCCAGCAGCTTGGTACCTCGAGCGAACTACGAGCAGTACTTC.

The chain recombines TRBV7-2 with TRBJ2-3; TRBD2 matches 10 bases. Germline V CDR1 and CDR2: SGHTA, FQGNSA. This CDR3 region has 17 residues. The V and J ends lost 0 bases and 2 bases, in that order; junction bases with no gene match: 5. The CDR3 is CASSLAPLAGYTDTQYF. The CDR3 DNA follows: TGTGCCAGCAGCTTAGCGCCACTAGCGGGGTACACAGATACGCAGTATTTT.

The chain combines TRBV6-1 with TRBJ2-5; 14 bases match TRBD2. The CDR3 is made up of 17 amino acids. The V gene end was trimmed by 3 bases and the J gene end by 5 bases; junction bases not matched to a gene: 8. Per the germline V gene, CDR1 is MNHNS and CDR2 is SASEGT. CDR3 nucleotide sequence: TGTGCCAGCAGTGACGGGACTAGCGGGAGTGTTCGGGAGACCCAGTACTTC. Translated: CASSDGTSGSVRETQYF.

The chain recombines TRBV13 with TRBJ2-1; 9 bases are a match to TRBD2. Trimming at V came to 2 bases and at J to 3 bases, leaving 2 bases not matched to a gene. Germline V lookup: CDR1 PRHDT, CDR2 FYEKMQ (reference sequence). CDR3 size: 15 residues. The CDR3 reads CASSLTREGYNEQFF. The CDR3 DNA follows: TGTGCCAGCAGCTTAACGCGGGAGGGCTACAATGAGCAGTTCTTC. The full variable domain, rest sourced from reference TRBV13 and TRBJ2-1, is AAGVIQSPRHLIKEKRETATLKCYPIPRHDTVYWYQQGPGQDPQFLISFYEKMQSDKGSIPDRFSAQQFSDYHSELNMSSLELGDSALYFCASSLTREGYNEQFFGPGTRLTVL.

In DNA form, the CDR3 reads TGTGCCAGCAGCTTAACAGGGGCGCGTAGCGGGGAGCTGTTTTTT. This gives the protein CASSLTGARSGELFF. V and J are TRBV11-3 and TRBJ2-2; TRBD1 aligns across 7 bases. CDR1 SGHNT and CDR2 YENEEA come from the germline V gene. The CDR3 has 15 residues. V lost 2 bases to trimming and J lost 7 bases; unmatched junction nucleotides: 7.

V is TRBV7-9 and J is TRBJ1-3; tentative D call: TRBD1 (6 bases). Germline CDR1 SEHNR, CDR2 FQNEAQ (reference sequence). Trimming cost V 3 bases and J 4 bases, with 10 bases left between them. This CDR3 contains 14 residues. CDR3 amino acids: CASSFRTAGNTIYF. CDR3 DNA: TGTGCCAGCAGCTTTCGGACAGCCGGAAACACCATATATTTT. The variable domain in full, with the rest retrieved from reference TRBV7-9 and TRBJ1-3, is DTGVSQNPRHKITKRGQNVTFRCDPISEHNRLYWYRQTLGQGPEFLTYFQNEAQLEKSRLLSDRFSAERPKGSFSTLEIQRTEQGDSAMYLCASSFRTAGNTIYFGEGSWLTVV.

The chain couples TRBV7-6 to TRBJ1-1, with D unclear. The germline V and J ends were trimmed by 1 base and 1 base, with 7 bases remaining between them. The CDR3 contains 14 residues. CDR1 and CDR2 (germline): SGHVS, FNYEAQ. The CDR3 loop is CASSLGHRNTEAFF. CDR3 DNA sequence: TGTGCCAGCAGCTTAGGGCACAGGAACACTGAAGCTTTCTTT. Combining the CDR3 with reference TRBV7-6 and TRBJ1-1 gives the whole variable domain GAGVSQSPRYKVTKRGQDVALRCDPISGHVSLYWYRQALGQGPEFLTYFNYEAQQDKSGLPNDRFSAERPEGSISTLTIQRTEQRDSAMYRCASSLGHRNTEAFFGQGTRLTVV.

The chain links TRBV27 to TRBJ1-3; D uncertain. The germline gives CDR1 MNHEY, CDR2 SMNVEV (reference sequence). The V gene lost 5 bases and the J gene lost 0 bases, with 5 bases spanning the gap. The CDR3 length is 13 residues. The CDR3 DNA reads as TGTGCCAGCAGTCCGGGCTCTGGAAACACCATATATTTT. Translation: CASSPGSGNTIYF.

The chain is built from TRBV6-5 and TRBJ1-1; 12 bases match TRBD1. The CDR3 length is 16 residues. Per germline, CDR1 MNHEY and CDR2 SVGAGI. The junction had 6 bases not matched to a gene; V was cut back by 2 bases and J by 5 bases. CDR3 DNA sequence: TGTGCCAGCAGTTACAACCGGGACAGGGGGCTGACTGAAGCTTTCTTT. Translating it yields CASSYNRDRGLTEAFF.

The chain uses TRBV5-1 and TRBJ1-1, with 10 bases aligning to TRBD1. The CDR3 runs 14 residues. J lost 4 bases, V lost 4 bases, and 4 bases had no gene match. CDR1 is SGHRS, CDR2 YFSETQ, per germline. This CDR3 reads CASSPGQGGTEAFF. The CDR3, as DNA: TGCGCCAGCAGCCCTGGACAGGGGGGCACTGAAGCTTTCTTT.

CDR3 DNA: TGTGCCAGCAGTGAAAGCTCAGATACGCAGTATTTT. It codes for CASSESSDTQYF. The J gene is TRBJ2-3, the V gene TRBV25-1; the D is unclear. The CDR3 has 12 amino acids. V gave up 2 bases and J gave up 4 bases, with 4 bases separating them. CDR1 is MGHDK and CDR2 is SYGVNS in the germline V gene.

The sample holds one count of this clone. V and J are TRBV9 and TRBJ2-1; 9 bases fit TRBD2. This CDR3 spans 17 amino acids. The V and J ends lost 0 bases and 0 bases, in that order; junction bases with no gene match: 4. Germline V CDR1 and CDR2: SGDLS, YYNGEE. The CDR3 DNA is TGTGCCAGCAGCGTAGGACTAGCGGAGAGCTCCTACAATGAGCAGTTCTTC. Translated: CASSVGLAESSYNEQFF.

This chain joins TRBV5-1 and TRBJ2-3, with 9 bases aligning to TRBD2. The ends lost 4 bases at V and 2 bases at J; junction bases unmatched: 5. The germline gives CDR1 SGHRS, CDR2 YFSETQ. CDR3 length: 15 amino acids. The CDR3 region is CASSSRLADTDTQYF. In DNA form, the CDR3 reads TGCGCCAGCAGCAGTAGACTAGCGGACACAGATACGCAGTATTTT.

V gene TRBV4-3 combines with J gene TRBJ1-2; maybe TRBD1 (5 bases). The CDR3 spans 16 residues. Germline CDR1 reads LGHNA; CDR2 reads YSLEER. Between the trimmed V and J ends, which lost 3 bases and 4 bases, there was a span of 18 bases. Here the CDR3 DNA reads TGCGCCAGCAGCCAGGAACAGGAGGCAGGGTTCTATGGCTACACCTTC. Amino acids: CASSQEQEAGFYGYTF.

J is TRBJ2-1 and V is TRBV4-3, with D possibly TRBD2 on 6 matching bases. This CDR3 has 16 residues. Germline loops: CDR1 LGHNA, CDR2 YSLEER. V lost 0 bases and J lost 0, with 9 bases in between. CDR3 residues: CASSQEGGSSYNEQFF. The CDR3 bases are TGCGCCAGCAGCCAAGAAGGAGGGAGCTCCTACAATGAGCAGTTCTTC.